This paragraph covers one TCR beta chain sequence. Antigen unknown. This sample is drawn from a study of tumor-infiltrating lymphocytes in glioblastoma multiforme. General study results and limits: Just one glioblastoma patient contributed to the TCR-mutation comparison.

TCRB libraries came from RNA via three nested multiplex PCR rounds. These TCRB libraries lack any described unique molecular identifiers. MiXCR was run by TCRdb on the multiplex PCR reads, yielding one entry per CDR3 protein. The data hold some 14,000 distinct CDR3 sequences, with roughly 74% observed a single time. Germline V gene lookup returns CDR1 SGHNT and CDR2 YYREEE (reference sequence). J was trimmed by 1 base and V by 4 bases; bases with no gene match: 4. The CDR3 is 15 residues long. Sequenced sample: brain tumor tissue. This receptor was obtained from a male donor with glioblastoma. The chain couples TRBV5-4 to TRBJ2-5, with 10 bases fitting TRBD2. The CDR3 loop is CASSTRTSGQETQYF. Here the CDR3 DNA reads TGTGCCAGCAGCACCCGGACTAGCGGCCAAGAGACCCAGTACTTC.